These T cell receptor beta chains were read from a single sample in a study of cytomegalovirus exposure and HLA in healthy donors. The protocol was immunoSEQ multiplex PCR, while the TCRdb copy is restricted to in-frame clones and leaves out a portion. The repertoire includes approximately 170,000 clones, 68% of them detected once, and approximately 1.5% sits in the top ten. Sequencing was performed on PBMCs. The receptors were sampled from a man aged 50-59 years in good health and CMV-seronegative. Each CDR3 is given with its conserved first and last residue. Each record gives: V gene, CDR3 length, clone size, J gene, D gene, CDR3 protein, CDR3 DNA. The D gene is left open where the match is weak. The size field is filled for only some rows; it gives once, few, many or a size class.

>TRBV18|14|-|TRBJ1-2|TRBD1
CASSGGTGLYGYTF
TGTGCCAGCTCAGGGGGGACAGGACTCTATGGCTACACCTTC
>TRBV7-9|11|few|TRBJ2-7|-
CASREGFEQYF
TGTGCCAGCAGGGAGGGTTTCGAGCAGTACTTC
>TRBV7-9|15|-|TRBJ1-2|TRBD1
CASSLRGQANYGYTF
TGTGCCAGCAGCTTAAGGGGACAGGCGAACTATGGCTACACCTTC
>TRBV7-2|14|-|TRBJ1-1|TRBD1
CASSLSSNQGVAFF
TGTGCCAGCAGCTTAAGTTCGAACCAGGGGGTAGCTTTCTTT
>TRBV5-4|16|few|TRBJ2-2|-
CASSLKGMGNTGELFF
TGTGCCAGCAGCTTGAAAGGCATGGGCAACACCGGGGAGCTGTTTTTT
>TRBV28|16|-|TRBJ1-4|-
CASSGTRGGPNEKLFF
TGTGCCAGCAGTGGAACGAGGGGAGGGCCTAATGAAAAACTGTTTTTT
>TRBV9|19|-|TRBJ1-4|-
CASSLSGGGIPAANEKLFF
TGTGCCAGCAGCCTGAGTGGGGGGGGCATCCCGGCGGCTAATGAAAAACTGTTTTTT
>TRBV2|14|-|TRBJ2-3|TRBD1
CASTRTGYRDTQYF
TGTGCCAGCACCCGGACAGGTTACAGAGATACGCAGTATTTT
>TRBV6-5|15|-|TRBJ1-1|-
CASSSERGVWTEAFF
TGTGCCAGCAGTTCAGAGCGGGGGGTTTGGACTGAAGCTTTCTTT
>TRBV28|16|-|TRBJ2-5|TRBD1
CASSLGTGGARETQYF
TGTGCCAGCAGTTTAGGTACAGGGGGTGCGAGAGAGACCCAGTACTTC
>TRBV6-6|13|-|TRBJ1-4|-
CASTSREGEKLFF
TGTGCCAGCACCAGTCGGGAAGGCGAAAAACTGTTTTTT
>TRBV5-1|16|-|TRBJ1-1|-
CASSYGRGWPNTEAFF
TGCGCCAGCAGCTACGGCCGCGGGTGGCCGAACACTGAAGCTTTCTTT
>TRBV7-2|15|-|TRBJ2-5|TRBD2
CASSRSGGRQETQYF
TGTGCCAGCAGCCGCAGCGGGGGCCGTCAAGAGACCCAGTACTTC
>TRBV18|15|-|TRBJ1-1|TRBD1
CASSQGQGGVTEAFF
TGTGCCAGCTCCCAGGGACAGGGGGGCGTCACTGAAGCTTTCTTT
>TRBV9|15|-|TRBJ2-7|TRBD2
CASSPLAGPSYEQYF
TGTGCCAGCAGCCCGTTAGCGGGGCCTTCCTACGAGCAGTACTTC
>TRBV28|13|-|TRBJ1-2|TRBD1
CASSPGQNYGYTF
TGTGCCAGCAGTCCGGGACAGAACTATGGCTACACCTTC
>TRBV5-6|17|-|TRBJ2-2|-
CASSLRPVRLGSGELFF
TGTGCCAGCAGCTTGCGCCCGGTCAGACTAGGGTCCGGGGAGCTGTTTTTT
>TRBV18|13|-|TRBJ1-4|-
CASSPGQREKLFF
TGTGCCAGCTCACCAGGACAGCGGGAAAAACTGTTTTTT
>TRBV7-6|13|-|TRBJ1-1|-
CASSPTANTEAFF
TGTGCCAGCAGCCCGACAGCGAACACTGAAGCTTTCTTT
>TRBV10-2|15|-|TRBJ2-4|TRBD2
CASSEGLAAKNIQYF
TGCGCCAGCAGTGAGGGACTAGCGGCCAAAAACATTCAGTACTTC
>TRBV13|15|-|TRBJ2-5|-
CASSLDRDNQETQYF
TGTGCCAGCAGCTTAGACCGGGACAATCAAGAGACCCAGTACTTC
>TRBV7-2|16|-|TRBJ1-5|-
CASTPLGGYSNQPQHF
TGTGCCAGCACCCCTTTGGGGGGTTATAGCAATCAGCCCCAGCATTTT
>TRBV28|15|-|TRBJ2-7|-
CASSLWVQYPYEQYF
TGTGCCAGCAGTTTATGGGTACAGTACCCCTACGAGCAGTACTTC
>TRBV19|14|-|TRBJ1-5|-
CASSMGRANQPQHF
TGTGCCAGTAGTATGGGCAGAGCCAATCAGCCCCAGCATTTT
>TRBV10-1|14|-|TRBJ1-2|-
CAQRSGGRNYGYTF
TGCGCCCAGAGAAGCGGAGGGAGGAACTATGGCTACACCTTC
>TRBV14|16|-|TRBJ2-2|TRBD2
CASSQDGGLASGELFF
TGTGCCAGCAGCCAAGATGGGGGACTAGCGTCCGGGGAGCTGTTTTTT
>TRBV5-1|12|-|TRBJ1-2|TRBD1
CASRQGAGGYTF
TGCGCCAGCAGACAGGGGGCTGGTGGCTACACCTTC
>TRBV7-8|14|-|TRBJ1-3|-
CASSLESSGNTIYF
TGTGCCAGCAGCTTGGAGAGTTCTGGAAACACCATATATTTT
>TRBV28|17|once|TRBJ2-3|TRBD2
CASSSTSGGFSTDTQYF
TGTGCCAGCAGTTCTACTAGCGGGGGATTTAGCACAGATACGCAGTATTTT
>TRBV5-4|13|-|TRBJ1-1|-
CASSPDSPAEAFF
TGTGCCAGCAGCCCAGACAGCCCCGCTGAAGCTTTCTTT
>TRBV28|13|once|TRBJ2-7|-
CASSPQLHPGQYF
TGTGCCAGCAGCCCACAGCTTCACCCCGGGCAGTACTTC
>TRBV27|15|-|TRBJ1-5|-
CASSLSKGQDQPQHF
TGTGCCAGCAGTTTATCGAAGGGGCAGGATCAGCCCCAGCATTTT
>TRBV28|14|-|TRBJ2-7|-
CASRPSTLSYEQYF
TGTGCCAGCAGGCCCTCTACCCTCTCCTACGAGCAGTACTTC
>TRBV5-5|15|-|TRBJ2-7|-
CASTVDSLFSYEQYF
TGTGCCAGCACCGTTGACAGCCTCTTCTCCTACGAGCAGTACTTC
>TRBV7-2|13|-|TRBJ2-5|-
CASSLARLETQYF
TGTGCCAGCAGCTTAGCCAGGCTGGAGACCCAGTACTTC
>TRBV4-1|15|once|TRBJ2-7|-
CASSHLQGREYEQYF
TGCGCCAGCAGCCATCTACAGGGACGGGAATACGAGCAGTACTTC
>TRBV6-4|14|-|TRBJ1-1|-
CASSDSSRATEAFF
TGTGCCAGCAGTGACTCCAGCAGGGCCACTGAAGCTTTCTTT
>TRBV7-9|15|-|TRBJ1-2|TRBD1
CASRPPRDRVIGYTF
TGTGCCAGCAGGCCCCCCCGGGACAGGGTAATTGGCTACACCTTC
>TRBV2|13|-|TRBJ1-1|-
CASSTSTGTEAFF
TGTGCCAGCAGTACTAGTACAGGGACGGAAGCTTTCTTT
>TRBV5-1|14|-|TRBJ1-2|TRBD1
CASSLDGTGVGYTF
TGCGCCAGCAGCTTGGACGGGACAGGGGTAGGCTACACCTTC
>TRBV14|17|-|TRBJ2-1|TRBD2
CASSHVWGGVGYNEQFF
TGTGCCAGCAGCCATGTCTGGGGGGGGGTTGGCTACAATGAGCAGTTCTTC
>TRBV5-4|14|-|TRBJ2-1|-
CASSLDRVRNEQFF
TGTGCCAGCAGCTTGGACAGGGTGAGGAATGAGCAGTTCTTC
>TRBV6-1|12|-|TRBJ1-2|-
CASTPEGRGYTF
TGTGCCAGCACCCCCGAGGGCCGGGGCTACACCTTC
>TRBV5-4|15|once|TRBJ2-7|TRBD1
CASSFRDRVHYEQYF
TGTGCCAGCAGCTTCCGGGACAGGGTACACTACGAGCAGTACTTC
>TRBV27|17|-|TRBJ2-3|-
CASSPPGATASTDTQYF
TGTGCCAGCAGTCCACCAGGGGCTACGGCTAGCACAGATACGCAGTATTTT
>TRBV7-3|15|few|TRBJ1-1|-
CASSLIGGACVEAFF
TGTGCCAGCAGCTTAATCGGGGGGGCTTGTGTTGAAGCTTTCTTT
>TRBV5-6|13|-|TRBJ1-2|-
CASSLDRGYGYTF
TGTGCCAGCAGCTTAGACCGCGGGTATGGCTACACCTTC
>TRBV2|16|-|TRBJ1-2|TRBD1
CASSARDRGLGDGYTF
TGTGCCAGCAGCGCGCGGGACAGGGGGCTCGGGGATGGCTACACCTTC
>TRBV28|14|once|TRBJ2-7|-
CASRPQGGTYEQYF
TGTGCCAGCAGACCCCAGGGGGGAACCTACGAACAGTACTTC
>TRBV29-1|15|-|TRBJ1-1|-
CSVHYSGRGNTEAFF
TGCAGCGTTCACTACAGCGGCCGGGGTAACACTGAAGCTTTCTTT